Each of the 16 T cell receptor beta chains below was sequenced from the same sample in a study of radiotherapy plus CTLA-4 blockade in lung cancer. The method was immunoSEQ multiplex PCR; TCRdb's version includes in-frame clones alone and lacks a portion of them. The table lists some 71,000 clones, roughly three quarters of them singletons. Here the sequenced sample was peripheral blood, taken from a patient treated with radiotherapy plus ipilimumab. The source is a human donor with non-small cell lung cancer whose response to radiotherapy plus ipilimumab could not be evaluated. Some clones in this sample may be carry-over from other donors' samples.

This sequence joins TRBV28 and TRBJ1-2; weak D call: TRBD1 (6 bases). CDR1 and CDR2 from the germline V gene are MDHEN and SYDVKM. The length of the CDR3 is 16 residues. The V gene lost 0 bases and the J gene lost 14 bases, with 25 bases spanning the gap. The CDR3 DNA reads as TGTGCCAGCAGTTTATGGGACCCCTCAATGGGGGCCCGGGAAACCTTC. The encoded protein is CASSLWDPSMGARETF.

The CDR3 region has the DNA TGTGCCAGCACTCCCTCGGGAAGTCGTAATTCACCCCTCCACTTT. Amino acids: CASTPSGSRNSPLHF. The chain links TRBV25-1 to TRBJ1-6; no reliable D call. Trimming removed 7 bases at V and 6 bases at J, with 16 bases between. This CDR3 region has 15 residues. Germline CDR1 reads MGHDK; CDR2 reads SYGVNS.

This rearrangement joins TRBV9 to TRBJ1-5, with a weak D call TRBD1 (5 bases). The CDR3 contains 15 residues. Germline V gene lookup returns CDR1 SGDLS and CDR2 YYNGEE. V was shortened by 3 bases and J by 2 bases, with 12 bases between the two germline ends. Written as DNA, the CDR3 is TGTGCCAGCAGCGGGGGCCCCGGTGGCAATCAGCCCCAGCATTTT. It yields the protein CASSGGPGGNQPQHF.

The chain combines TRBV28 with TRBJ1-5; weak D call: TRBD1 (5 bases). This CDR3 is 13 amino acids long. Germline V gene sequence: CDR1 MDHEN, CDR2 SYDVKM. Trimming took off 10 bases at V and 5 bases at J, with 15 bases between the two ends. The DNA of the CDR3 is TGTGCCACCATCGTCGACAGAGATCAGCCCCAGCATTTT. Translating it yields CATIVDRDQPQHF. Variable domain in full (rest from reference TRBV28 and TRBJ1-5): DVKVTQSSRYLVKRTGEKVFLECVQDMDHENMFWYRQDPGLGLRLIYFSYDVKMKEKGDIPEGYSVSREKKERFSLILESASTNQTSMYLCATIVDRDQPQHFGDGTRLSIL.

The chain is built from TRBV7-2 and TRBJ1-2; D is ambiguous. The V gene lost 8 bases and the J gene lost 4 bases, with 14 bases spanning the gap. CDR3 length equals 13 residues. Germline V gene sequence: CDR1 SGHTA, CDR2 FQGNSA. The CDR3 sequence: CASGPRGSYGYTF. The CDR3 region has the DNA TGTGCCAGCGGCCCCCGGGGTAGCTATGGCTACACCTTC.

This clone has a handful of counts. The rearrangement joins TRBV6-1 to TRBJ1-3; 7 nucleotides line up with TRBD1. This CDR3 region has 18 residues. Germline V CDR1 and CDR2: MNHNS, SASEGT. After removal of 0 bases from V and 3 bases from J, the junction contained 11 bases not matched to a gene. CDR3 DNA sequence: TGTGCCAGCAGTGAAGCCTTCACAGGGGTGCTGGGTGGAAACACCATATATTTT. Amino acid sequence: CASSEAFTGVLGGNTIYF.

V gene TRBV7-2 combines with J gene TRBJ1-2; no definite D call. CDR1 SGHTA and CDR2 FQGNSA come from the germline V gene. V lost 3 bases and J 7 bases, leaving 12 bases between the germline ends. CDR3 length: 13 residues. CDR3 DNA: TGTGCCAGCAGCTTGTCCGCGGGCGCTGGCTACACCTTC. This codes for CASSLSAGAGYTF. The complete variable domain, with remaining parts taken from reference TRBV7-2 and TRBJ1-2, reads GAGVSQSPSNKVTEKGKDVELRCDPISGHTALYWYRQSLGQGLEFLIYFQGNSAPDKSGLPSDRFSAERTGGSVSTLTIQRTQQEDSAVYLCASSLSAGAGYTFGSGTRLTVV.

This chain joins TRBV9 and TRBJ2-3, with D possibly TRBD1 on 6 matching bases. The germline CDR1 and CDR2 sequences are SGDLS and YYNGEE. The CDR3 is 13 residues long. V lost 3 bases and J lost 6, with 11 bases in between. CDR3 in amino acids: CASSAWDTDTQYF. Written as DNA, the CDR3 is TGTGCCAGCAGCGCCTGGGACACCGATACGCAGTATTTT. Together with reference TRBV9 and TRBJ2-3, the CDR3 gives the full variable domain: DSGVTQTPKHLITATGQRVTLRCSPRSGDLSVYWYQQSLDQGLQFLIQYYNGEERAKGNILERFSAQQFPDLHSELNLSSLELGDSALYFCASSAWDTDTQYFGPGTRLTVL.

This clone has a single count. The V gene is TRBV5-6, the J gene TRBJ1-5, with D uncertain. V was clipped by 0 bases and J by 7 bases, with 11 bases between them. There are 14 residues in the CDR3. The V gene's germline CDR1 is SGHDT and CDR2 YYEEEE. CDR3 loop: CASSLGGSWQPQHF. The CDR3 DNA follows: TGTGCCAGCAGCTTGGGAGGCAGTTGGCAGCCCCAGCATTTT.

The chain carries TRBV6-6 and TRBJ1-3; no clear D gene. The V and J ends lost 7 bases and 7 bases respectively, with 8 bases between them. The CDR3 spans 11 residues. Germline V gives CDR1 MNHNY, CDR2 SVGAGI (reference sequence). CDR3 nucleotide sequence: TGTGCCAGCATGGCTCCTAACACCATATATTTT. This translates into CASMAPNTIYF.

This clone was recorded only once. V and J are TRBV5-1 and TRBJ1-2, with 7 bases matching TRBD1. This CDR3 has 15 residues. V lost 5 bases to trimming and J lost 4 bases; unmatched junction nucleotides: 11. CDR1 and CDR2 from the germline V gene are SGHRS and YFSETQ. The CDR3 loop reads CASRPGTEASYGYTF. The CDR3 region has the DNA TGCGCCAGCAGGCCAGGGACAGAGGCTAGCTATGGCTACACCTTC.

The chain has TRBV27 and TRBJ1-4; TRBD1 matches at 8 bases. Trimming took 2 bases from V and 8 from J; bases not matched to a gene: 4. The CDR3 is made up of 14 amino acids. Germline loops: CDR1 MNHEY, CDR2 SMNVEV (reference sequence). The CDR3 protein is CASSLAGGNEKLFF. CDR3 DNA: TGTGCCAGCAGTTTAGCAGGGGGCAACGAAAAACTGTTTTTT.

In its sample, this clone was seen once. The CDR3 end shows no conserved phenylalanine or tryptophan, and so a read error is likely. The CDR3 nucleotides read TGCGCCAGCAGTGTGGGGGGGGGCAATCAGCCCCAGCATTCT. Its protein is CASSVGGGNQPQHS. The chain links TRBV10-1 to TRBJ1-5; D may be TRBD1 (5 bases). Trimming cost V 4 bases and J 2 bases, with 9 bases left between them. The CDR3 spans 14 residues. The germline gives CDR1 WNHNN, CDR2 SYGVQD (reference sequence).

The V call is TRBV7-9, the J call TRBJ1-2; D gene unclear. Trimming pared 5 bases from V and 3 bases from J, leaving 7 bases between. CDR3 length: 12 amino acids. The germline V gene encodes CDR1 SEHNR and CDR2 FQNEAQ (reference sequence). CDR3 in amino acids: CASSPGHYGYTF. For the CDR3, the DNA is TGTGCCAGCAGCCCAGGTCACTATGGCTACACCTTC.

V and J are TRBV15 and TRBJ2-7; TRBD1 agrees at 7 bases. V dropped 0 bases and J dropped 11; count of bases not matched to a gene: 7. The germline V gene has CDR1 LNHNV and CDR2 YYDKDF (reference sequence). The CDR3 loop spans 13 amino acids. CDR3 in amino acids: CATSRERQGVEYF. The CDR3 region has the DNA TGTGCCACCAGCAGAGAGCGGCAGGGGGTCGAGTACTTC.

This sequence joins TRBV28 and TRBJ2-2, with D perhaps TRBD2 (5 bases). The germline V gene has CDR1 MDHEN and CDR2 SYDVKM. The CDR3 contains 15 residues. V was cut by 7 bases and J by 0 bases, with 12 bases left in between. CDR3 sequence: CASNWENPNTGELFF. The CDR3 region has the DNA TGTGCCAGCAACTGGGAGAACCCGAACACCGGGGAGCTGTTTTTT.